Below are 25 T cell receptor beta chains sequenced from a single sample in a study of T cell responses to AZD1222 COVID-19 vaccine. TCRdb's table, derived via immunoSEQ multiplex PCR, lists solely in-frame clones and lacks some. The profile shows 120,000 or so clones, approximately 88% of them singletons. Specimen: peripheral blood, collected on day 0 of AZD1222 vaccination. All receptors derive from an adult in good health.

CDR3 coding DNA: TGTGCCAGTAGTATATCCAGAAGGACTAGCGGGTACTACAATGAGCAGTTCTTC. Translating it yields CASSISRRTSGYYNEQFF. The gene calls are TRBV19 and TRBJ2-1; 11 nucleotides align to TRBD2. Looked up from germline, CDR1 is LNHDA and CDR2 is SQIVND (reference sequence). The CDR3 totals 18 residues. The V and J ends lost 2 bases and 3 bases, in that order; junction bases with no gene match: 9.

This clone has a handful of counts. J is TRBJ1-2 and V is TRBV5-4; weak D call: TRBD1 (5 bases). V was cut by 0 bases and J by 1 base, with 13 bases left in between. Germline lookup yields CDR1 SGHNT and CDR2 YYREEE (reference sequence). The CDR3 contains 16 residues. In DNA, the CDR3 is TGTGCCAGCAGCTTGGACCCGGGACGTCTTAACTATGGCTACACCTTC. This sequence encodes CASSLDPGRLNYGYTF.

V is TRBV20-1 and J is TRBJ1-1; no clear D gene. The CDR3 loop spans 11 amino acids. V was pared by 5 bases and J by 5 bases, with 9 bases between. Germline V gives CDR1 DFQATT, CDR2 SNEGSKA (reference sequence). CDR3 DNA: TGCAGTGCTCCGAAGGGAACTGAAGCTTTCTTT. It yields the protein CSAPKGTEAFF.

A single count supports this clone. This rearrangement joins TRBV30 to TRBJ1-2, with D possibly being TRBD1 (5 bases). The CDR3 is 13 residues long. Germline V gene sequence: CDR1 GTSNPN, CDR2 SVGIG (reference sequence). Trimming removed 4 bases at V and 4 bases at J, with 13 bases between. For the CDR3, the DNA is TGTGCCTGGACTCCCGGGACGGCCTATGGCTACACCTTC. Amino acids: CAWTPGTAYGYTF.

This chain links TRBV7-8 with TRBJ2-3; 7 positions match TRBD1. Germline V gene lookup returns CDR1 SGHVS and CDR2 FQNEAQ. V gave up 5 bases and J gave up 0 bases; unmatched junction bases: 8. This CDR3 region has 16 residues. CDR3 region: CASSPRQGLSTDTQYF. The CDR3 DNA is TGTGCCAGCAGCCCCCGACAGGGCCTCAGCACAGATACGCAGTATTTT.

The chain links TRBV3-1 (or the pseudogene TRBV3-2) to TRBJ1-6; TRBD1 aligns across 8 bases. Germline assignment: CDR1 LGHDT and CDR2 YNNKEL (reference sequence). The CDR3 spans 14 residues. V trimming: 4 bases; J trimming: 5 bases; junction bases outside the gene matches: 1. CDR3: CASSLGQDNSPLHF. The CDR3 bases are TGTGCCAGCAGCCTGGGACAGGATAATTCACCCCTCCACTTT.

The genes are TRBV5-4 and TRBJ2-2, with 8 nucleotides matching TRBD1. V trimming: 4 bases; J trimming: 6 bases; junction bases outside the gene matches: 5. CDR1 and CDR2 (germline): SGHNT, YYREEE (reference sequence). The CDR3 contains 14 residues. As DNA, the CDR3 is TGTGCCAGCAGCCCGACGACAGGGGCCGGGGAGCTGTTTTTT. Translating it yields CASSPTTGAGELFF.

The CDR3 spells CASSRTSGATDTQYF. DNA for the CDR3: TGTGCCAGCTCCCGGACTAGCGGGGCCACAGATACGCAGTATTTT. The chain links TRBV18 to TRBJ2-3; 12 bases align to TRBD2. Germline loops: CDR1 KGHSH, CDR2 LQKENI. Germline trimming cut 6 bases from V and 2 bases from J; bases unmatched to any gene: 3. The CDR3 runs 15 residues.

This sequence joins TRBV6-5 and TRBJ2-7; 7 bases line up with TRBD1. The V segment lost 0 bases and the J segment 0 bases; nucleotides outside the gene matches: 5. The CDR3 loop spans 16 amino acids. Germline CDR1 and CDR2: MNHEY and SVGAGI. The CDR3 DNA sequence: TGTGCCAGCAGTTACTCCGGGACAGCTGACTCCTACGAGCAGTACTTC. Its translation: CASSYSGTADSYEQYF.

The chain employs TRBV28 and TRBJ2-3; TRBD2 might be the D (6 bases). Trimming shortened V by 8 bases and J by 10 bases, and 19 bases separated the two germline ends. Germline CDR1 and CDR2: MDHEN and SYDVKM. This CDR3 is 13 amino acids long. The chain's CDR3 is CASEKRGTLAQYF. In DNA, the CDR3 is TGTGCCAGCGAAAAACGGGGGACTCTCGCGCAGTATTTT.

In its sample, this clone was seen once. The DNA of the CDR3 is TGTGCCAGCAGTTACACGTTGTTGGGGCAGCTCAATCAGCCCCAGCATTTT. It encodes CASSYTLLGQLNQPQHF. V and J are TRBV6-2 or TRBV6-3 and TRBJ1-5; D may be TRBD1 (5 bases). CDR3 length: 17 residues. The germline V gene encodes CDR1 MNHEY and CDR2 SVGEGT. V lost 2 bases and J lost 3, with 17 bases in between.

This rearrangement joins TRBV19 to TRBJ2-5, with D hard to call. Germline CDR1 and CDR2: LNHDA and SQIVND (reference sequence). This CDR3 region has 13 residues. The ends were cut back, 5 bases at V and 0 bases at J, with 7 bases in the middle. For the CDR3, the DNA is TGTGCCAGTAGTCCTGAGTACCAAGAGACCCAGTACTTC. Protein product: CASSPEYQETQYF.

The J gene is TRBJ1-6, the V gene TRBV5-4, with D perhaps TRBD1 (5 bases). The CDR3 has 15 residues. Germline loops: CDR1 SGHNT, CDR2 YYREEE (reference sequence). Trimming shortened V by 4 bases and J by 11 bases, and 19 bases separated the two germline ends. CDR3 sequence reads: CASSLQGQGLPPLHF. The CDR3 DNA sequence: TGTGCCAGCAGCCTCCAGGGCCAGGGTTTGCCACCCCTCCACTTT.

This chain connects TRBV6-2 or TRBV6-3 to TRBJ1-2; no definite D call. CDR1 and CDR2 (germline): MNHEY, SVGEGT. The CDR3 contains 14 residues. Trimming pared 0 bases from V and 6 bases from J, leaving 11 bases between. CDR3 bases: TGTGCCAGCAGTTACTCATGGCAGGTAGATGGCTACACCTTC. Its translation is CASSYSWQVDGYTF.

This clone has more than one count but fewer than ten. The chain carries TRBV11-3 and TRBJ2-5; TRBD2 matches 12 bases. This CDR3 region has 16 residues. Unmatched junction bases numbered 10, after V lost 4 bases and J lost 7 bases. In germline, CDR1 is SGHNT, CDR2 YENEEA. This chain's CDR3 is CASSSRLAGALRTQYF. The CDR3 DNA sequence: TGTGCCAGCAGCTCCAGACTAGCGGGGGCCCTCAGGACCCAGTACTTC.

V and J are TRBV27 and TRBJ1-1; 11 nucleotides agree with TRBD1. Trimming took 6 bases from V and 1 from J; bases not matched to a gene: 7. In germline, CDR1 is MNHEY, CDR2 SMNVEV (reference sequence). This CDR3 region has 16 residues. CDR3 sequence reads: CASRTGQGAPNTEAFF. The DNA for the CDR3 is TGTGCCAGCAGGACCGGACAGGGGGCGCCGAACACTGAAGCTTTCTTT.

J is TRBJ2-1 and V is TRBV30; tentative D call: TRBD2 (6 bases). CDR1 and CDR2 (germline): GTSNPN, SVGIG (reference sequence). CDR3 size: 14 residues. CDR3 DNA sequence: TGTGGAGGGAGGATGGTCTCATTATACAATGAGCAGTTCTTC. Amino acid sequence: CGGRMVSLYNEQFF.

The rearrangement uses TRBV30 and TRBJ2-7, with 7 bases matching TRBD1. The germline CDR1 and CDR2 sequences are GTSNPN and SVGIG (reference sequence). The junction had 11 bases not matched to a gene; V was cut back by 3 bases and J by 9 bases. This CDR3 has 13 amino acids. The CDR3 DNA reads TGTGCCTGGAGGACCCCAGGGGGAACCGCGCAGTACTTC. This translates into CAWRTPGGTAQYF.

This chain connects TRBV6-5 to TRBJ2-3; possible D gene TRBD1, 5 bases. The CDR3 is 13 amino acids. V lost 5 bases and J lost 5, with 11 bases in between. The germline gives CDR1 MNHEY, CDR2 SVGAGI. CDR3 region: CASSPFQGDTQYF. The CDR3 DNA reads as TGTGCCAGCAGTCCATTCCAGGGAGATACGCAGTATTTT.

V and J are TRBV5-1 and TRBJ1-3, with TRBD1 matching 11 bases. Germline V gene lookup returns CDR1 SGHRS and CDR2 YFSETQ. V lost 2 bases, J lost 2 bases, and 6 bases stayed unmatched. The CDR3 has 17 amino acids. Written as DNA, the CDR3 is TGCGCCAGCAGCTTCTTGGGACAGGGGGTCGCTGGAAACACCATATATTTT. It translates to CASSFLGQGVAGNTIYF.

The chain has TRBV7-3 and TRBJ2-2; 11 positions agree with TRBD2. The junction had 3 bases not matched to a gene; V was cut back by 2 bases and J by 7 bases. The CDR3 is 15 residues long. Germline CDR1 is SGHTA and CDR2 is FQGTGA. For the CDR3, the DNA is TGTGCCAGCAGCTTAGGGCTAGCGGGAGGCGGGGAGCTGTTTTTT. It specifies CASSLGLAGGGELFF.

The rearrangement joins TRBV5-1 to TRBJ2-5; the D is unclear. CDR3 length: 14 residues. The V gene lost 4 bases and the J gene lost 2 bases, with 12 bases spanning the gap. Germline CDR1 is SGHRS and CDR2 is YFSETQ. The CDR3 region is CASSPTFGQETQYF. The CDR3 DNA is TGCGCCAGCAGCCCGACCTTCGGGCAAGAGACCCAGTACTTC.

The V and J genes are TRBV7-3 and TRBJ1-5; D is ambiguous. V dropped 1 base and J dropped 2 bases, with 3 bases sitting between them. The CDR3 is made up of 13 amino acids. Germline V lookup: CDR1 SGHTA, CDR2 FQGTGA. Written as DNA, the CDR3 is TGTGCCAGCAGCTTAAGCGGCAATCAGCCCCAGCATTTT. It translates to CASSLSGNQPQHF.

This clone appeared a single time. The rearrangement uses TRBV5-6 and TRBJ2-7, with a possible D match to TRBD2 (6 bases). Trimming shortened V by 4 bases and J by 3 bases, and 11 bases separated the two germline ends. The CDR3 covers 13 residues. Germline V lookup: CDR1 SGHDT, CDR2 YYEEEE. Here the CDR3 DNA reads TGTGCCAGCAGCCGGGACTCCCGCTACGAGCAGTACTTC. As protein: CASSRDSRYEQYF. The complete variable domain, with remaining parts taken from reference TRBV5-6 and TRBJ2-7, reads DAGVTQSPTHLIKTRGQQVTLRCSPKSGHDTVSWYQQALGQGPQFIFQYYEEEERQRGNFPDRFSGHQFPNYSSELNVNALLLGDSALYLCASSRDSRYEQYFGPGTRLTVT.

The V gene is TRBV5-1, the J gene TRBJ1-4, with D unclear. The length of the CDR3 is 14 residues. V lost 0 bases and J 8 bases, leaving 11 bases between the germline ends. Germline V gene sequence: CDR1 SGHRS, CDR2 YFSETQ. The CDR3 loop is CASSLGTALEKLFF. The CDR3 bases are TGCGCCAGCAGCTTGGGTACGGCGCTCGAAAAACTGTTTTTT.